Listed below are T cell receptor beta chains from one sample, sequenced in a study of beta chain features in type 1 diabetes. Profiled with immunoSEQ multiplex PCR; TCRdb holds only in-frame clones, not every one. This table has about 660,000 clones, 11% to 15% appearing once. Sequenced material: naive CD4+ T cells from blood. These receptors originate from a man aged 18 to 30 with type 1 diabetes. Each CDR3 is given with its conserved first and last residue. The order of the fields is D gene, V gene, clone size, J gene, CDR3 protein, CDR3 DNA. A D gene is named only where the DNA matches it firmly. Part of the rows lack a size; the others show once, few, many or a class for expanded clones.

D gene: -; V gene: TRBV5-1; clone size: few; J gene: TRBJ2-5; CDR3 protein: CASSLFGGETQYF; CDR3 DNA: TGCGCCAGCAGCCTTTTTGGCGGGGAGACCCAGTACTTC
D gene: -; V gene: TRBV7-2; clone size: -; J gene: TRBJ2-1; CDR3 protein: CASSKFSSRNEQFF; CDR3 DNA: TGTGCCAGCAGCAAATTTTCTAGCAGGAATGAGCAGTTCTTC
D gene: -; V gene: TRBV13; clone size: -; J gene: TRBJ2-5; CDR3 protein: CASSLAQVWEKETQYF; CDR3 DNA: TGTGCCAGCAGCTTAGCCCAAGTTTGGGAGAAAGAGACCCAGTACTTC
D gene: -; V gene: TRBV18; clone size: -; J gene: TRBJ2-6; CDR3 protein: CASSPYVGANVLTF; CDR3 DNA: TGTGCCAGCTCCCCCTATGTGGGGGCCAACGTCCTGACTTTC
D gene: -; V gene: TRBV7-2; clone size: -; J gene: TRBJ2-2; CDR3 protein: CASSPGWQGYGTGELFF; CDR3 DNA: TGTGCCAGCAGCCCCGGGTGGCAGGGATATGGCACCGGGGAGCTGTTTTTT
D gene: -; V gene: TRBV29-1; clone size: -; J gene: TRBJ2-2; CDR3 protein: CSVGDTGELFF; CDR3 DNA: TGCAGCGTTGGGGACACCGGGGAGCTGTTTTTT
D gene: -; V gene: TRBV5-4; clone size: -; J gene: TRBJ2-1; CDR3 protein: CASSLNSGYNEQFF; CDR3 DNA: TGTGCCAGCAGCTTAAACAGCGGTTACAATGAGCAGTTCTTC
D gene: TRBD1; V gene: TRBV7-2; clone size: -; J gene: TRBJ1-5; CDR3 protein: CASSRDRGSNQPQHF; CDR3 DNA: TGTGCCAGCAGCCGTGACAGGGGGAGCAATCAGCCCCAGCATTTT
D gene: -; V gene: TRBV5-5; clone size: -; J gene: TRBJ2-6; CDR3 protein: CASSLLRDPYVLTF; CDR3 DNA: TGTGCCAGCAGCTTATTACGGGACCCGTACGTCCTGACTTTC
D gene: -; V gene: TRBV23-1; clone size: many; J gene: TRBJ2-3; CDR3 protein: CASSQLRSTDTQYF; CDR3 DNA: TGCGCCAGCAGTCAACTCAGGAGCACAGATACGCAGTATTTT
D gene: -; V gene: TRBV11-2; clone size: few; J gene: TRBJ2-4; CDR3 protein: CASSHGSPRLWNIQYF; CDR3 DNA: TGTGCCAGCAGCCATGGGTCCCCCAGGCTATGGAACATTCAGTACTTC
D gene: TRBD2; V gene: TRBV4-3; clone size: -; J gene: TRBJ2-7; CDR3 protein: CASSQDWRGASYEQYF; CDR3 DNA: TGCGCCAGCAGCCAAGATTGGCGGGGGGCTTCCTACGAGCAGTACTTC
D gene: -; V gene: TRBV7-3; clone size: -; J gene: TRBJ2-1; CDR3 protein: CASSWAGRTNYNEQFF; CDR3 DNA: TGTGCCAGCAGCTGGGCAGGACGGACTAACTACAATGAGCAGTTCTTC
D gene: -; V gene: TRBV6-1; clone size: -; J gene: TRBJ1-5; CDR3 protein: CASSGRDQPQHF; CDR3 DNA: TGTGCCAGCAGTGGGAGGGACCAGCCCCAGCATTTT
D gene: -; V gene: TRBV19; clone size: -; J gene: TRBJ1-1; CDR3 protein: CASYRDSGTEAFF; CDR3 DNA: TGTGCCAGTTACAGGGACTCGGGCACTGAAGCTTTCTTT
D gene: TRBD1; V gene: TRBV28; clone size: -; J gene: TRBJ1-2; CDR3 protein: CAGASDRGVPYGYTF; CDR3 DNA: TGTGCCGGAGCTTCGGACAGGGGAGTCCCTTATGGCTACACCTTC
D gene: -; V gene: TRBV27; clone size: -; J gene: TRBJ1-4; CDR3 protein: CASSRTGRGPTNEKLFF; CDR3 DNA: TGTGCCAGCAGTCGTACTGGGCGGGGACCAACTAATGAAAAACTGTTTTTT
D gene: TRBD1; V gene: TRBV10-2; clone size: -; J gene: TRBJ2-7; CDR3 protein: CASKDRGNYEQYF; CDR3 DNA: TGCGCCAGCAAGGACAGGGGTAACTACGAGCAGTACTTC
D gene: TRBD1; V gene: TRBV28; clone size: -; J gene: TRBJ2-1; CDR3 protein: CAESTGQGDYNEQFF; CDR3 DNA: TGTGCCGAATCCACCGGACAGGGGGATTACAATGAGCAGTTCTTC
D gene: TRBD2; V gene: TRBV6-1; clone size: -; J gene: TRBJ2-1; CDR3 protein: CASKRLAGNYNEQFF; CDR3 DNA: TGTGCCAGCAAACGACTAGCGGGAAATTACAATGAGCAGTTCTTC
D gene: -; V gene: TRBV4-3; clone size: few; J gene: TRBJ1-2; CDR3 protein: CASSQAIGGANYGYTF; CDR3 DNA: TGCGCCAGCAGCCAAGCAATCGGCGGAGCTAACTATGGCTACACCTTC
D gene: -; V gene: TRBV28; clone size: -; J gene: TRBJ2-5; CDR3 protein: CASSLTGAQETQYF; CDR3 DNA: TGTGCCAGCAGTCTTACAGGTGCCCAAGAGACCCAGTACTTC
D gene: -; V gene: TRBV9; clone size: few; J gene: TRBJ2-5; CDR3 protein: CASSVRGRFQETQYF; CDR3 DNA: TGTGCCAGCAGCGTAAGAGGACGGTTCCAAGAGACCCAGTACTTC
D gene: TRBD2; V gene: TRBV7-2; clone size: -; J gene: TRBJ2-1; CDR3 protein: CASSPRTSGHNEQFF; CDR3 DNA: TGTGCCAGCAGCCCAAGGACTAGCGGTCACAATGAGCAGTTCTTC
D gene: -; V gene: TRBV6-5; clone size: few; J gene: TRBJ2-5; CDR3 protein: CASRTGRETQYF; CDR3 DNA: TGTGCCAGCAGGACAGGGAGGGAGACCCAGTACTTC
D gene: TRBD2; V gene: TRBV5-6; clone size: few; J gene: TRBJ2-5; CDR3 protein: CASSWTSGGQETQYF; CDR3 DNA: TGTGCCAGCAGCTGGACTAGCGGGGGTCAAGAGACCCAGTACTTC
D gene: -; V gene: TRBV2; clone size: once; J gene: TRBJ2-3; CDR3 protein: CASSWISLADFGDTQYF; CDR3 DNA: TGTGCCAGCAGTTGGATCTCCCTAGCAGATTTTGGAGATACGCAGTATTTT
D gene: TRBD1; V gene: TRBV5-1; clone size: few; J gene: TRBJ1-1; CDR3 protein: CASTGAVSTEAFF; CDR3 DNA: TGCGCCAGTACAGGGGCGGTGAGCACTGAAGCTTTCTTT
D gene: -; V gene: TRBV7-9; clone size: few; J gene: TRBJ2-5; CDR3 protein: CASSHRIQETQYF; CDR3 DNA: TGTGCCAGCAGCCACAGGATCCAAGAGACCCAGTACTTC
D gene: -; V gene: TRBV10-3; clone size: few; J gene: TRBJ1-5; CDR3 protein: CAITGQENQPQHF; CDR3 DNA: TGTGCCATCACAGGGCAGGAGAATCAGCCCCAGCATTTT
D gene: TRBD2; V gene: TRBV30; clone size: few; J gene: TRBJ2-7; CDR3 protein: CAWSTGGSSYEQYF; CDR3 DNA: TGTGCCTGGAGTACCGGGGGGAGCTCCTACGAGCAGTACTTC
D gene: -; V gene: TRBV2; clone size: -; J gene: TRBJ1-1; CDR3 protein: CASRSVWGTAEAFF; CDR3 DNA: TGTGCCAGCAGATCGGTTTGGGGAACAGCCGAAGCTTTCTTT
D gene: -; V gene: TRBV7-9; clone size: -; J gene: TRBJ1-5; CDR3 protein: CASSFSNQPQHF; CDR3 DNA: TGTGCCAGCAGCTTTAGCAATCAGCCCCAGCATTTT
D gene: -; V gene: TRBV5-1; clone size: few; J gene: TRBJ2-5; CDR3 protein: CASSLPGIKTQYF; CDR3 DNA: TGCGCCAGCAGCTTGCCCGGGATTAAAACCCAGTACTTC
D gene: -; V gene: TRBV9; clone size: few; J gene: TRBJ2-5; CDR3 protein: CASSVDAFRETQYF; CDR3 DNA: TGTGCCAGCAGCGTAGACGCTTTCCGGGAGACCCAGTACTTC
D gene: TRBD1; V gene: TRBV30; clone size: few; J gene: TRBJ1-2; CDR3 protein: CAWSLGQGSGYTF; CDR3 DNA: TGTGCCTGGAGCCTAGGACAGGGTTCTGGCTACACCTTC
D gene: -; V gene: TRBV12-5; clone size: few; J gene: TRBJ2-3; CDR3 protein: CASGFPRDTQYF; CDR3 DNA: TGTGCTAGTGGTTTCCCCCGTGATACGCAGTATTTT
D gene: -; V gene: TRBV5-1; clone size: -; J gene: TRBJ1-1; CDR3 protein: CASSLPGNPNTEAFF; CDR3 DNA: TGCGCCAGCAGCTTACCCGGCAACCCCAACACTGAAGCTTTCTTT
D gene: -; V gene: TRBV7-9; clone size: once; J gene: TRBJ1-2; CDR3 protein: CASSLTNTGGNGYTF; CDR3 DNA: TGTGCCAGCAGCTTAACTAATACGGGGGGAAATGGCTACACCTTC
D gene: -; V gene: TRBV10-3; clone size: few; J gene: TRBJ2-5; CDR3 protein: CAISDGERAKTQYF; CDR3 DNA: TGTGCCATCAGTGACGGAGAGAGGGCGAAGACCCAGTACTTC
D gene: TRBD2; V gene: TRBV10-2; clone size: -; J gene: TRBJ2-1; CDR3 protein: CASRASGGPYNEQFF; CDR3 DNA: TGCGCCAGCAGGGCTAGCGGGGGGCCATACAATGAGCAGTTCTTC
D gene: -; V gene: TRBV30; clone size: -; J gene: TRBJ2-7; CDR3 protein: CAWKSLEQYF; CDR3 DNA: TGTGCCTGGAAGAGCCTCGAGCAGTACTTC
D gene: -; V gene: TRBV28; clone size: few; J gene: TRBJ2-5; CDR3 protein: CASSSRGRPQETQYF; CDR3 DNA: TGTGCCAGCAGTTCGAGAGGACGCCCCCAAGAGACCCAGTACTTC
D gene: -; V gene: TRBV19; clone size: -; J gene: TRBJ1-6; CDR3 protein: CASSIGNGGTPLHF; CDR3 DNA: TGTGCCAGTAGTATCGGTAATGGGGGGACCCCCCTCCACTTT
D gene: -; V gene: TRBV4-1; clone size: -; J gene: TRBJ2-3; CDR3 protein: CASSQRVSTDTQYF; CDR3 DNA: TGCGCCAGCAGCCAAAGGGTTAGCACAGATACGCAGTATTTT
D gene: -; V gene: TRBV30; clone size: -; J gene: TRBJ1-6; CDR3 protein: CAWVRGEYNSPLHF; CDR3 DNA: TGTGCCTGGGTAAGGGGCGAGTATAATTCACCCCTCCACTTT